This passage covers 3 T cell receptor beta chains from one sample sequenced in a study of blood T cell repertoires in COVID-19. Sequenced by immunoSEQ multiplex PCR; TCRdb stores in-frame clones only, minus some. In the table there are 270,000 or so clones, roughly 80% of which are singletons. The sample consisted of peripheral blood. The receptor set was obtained from a human donor with COVID-19, enrolled during active disease. The donor label of this sample is uncertain.

V gene TRBV7-2 combines with J gene TRBJ2-7; a weak D match, TRBD1 (7 bases). The CDR3 extends over 15 amino acids. V dropped 5 bases and J dropped 0 bases, with 14 bases sitting between them. CDR1 is SGHTA, CDR2 FQGNSA, per germline. The CDR3 nucleotides are TGTGCCAGCAGCCTCGCGGGACAGCCCTCCTACGAGCAGTACTTC. Translation: CASSLAGQPSYEQYF.

The genes are TRBV10-3 and TRBJ2-3; 10 bases are a match to TRBD2. Germline CDR1 is ENHRY and CDR2 is SYGVKD. V shed 5 bases, J shed 0 bases, and the junction held 2 bases outside the gene matches. The CDR3 contains 15 residues. The CDR3 protein is CAISTSGVSTDTQYF. The CDR3 DNA sequence: TGTGCCATCAGTACTAGCGGGGTTAGCACAGATACGCAGTATTTT.

The chain links TRBV14 to TRBJ2-7; perhaps TRBD1 as D (7 bases). The V end was cut by 4 bases, the J end by 2 bases, with 12 bases between. The CDR3 has 14 amino acids. Germline V gene lookup returns CDR1 SGHDN and CDR2 FVKESK. CDR3: CASSRQGGPYEQYF. The DNA for the CDR3 is TGTGCCAGCAGCCGCCAGGGGGGACCCTACGAGCAGTACTTC.